Listed here is a single T cell receptor beta chain. Clones were read by immunoSEQ multiplex PCR, and TCRdb kept only the in-frame ones, dropping some. The sample includes roughly 180,000 clones, about 85% seen only once; the top ten take roughly 7.7%. The germline gives CDR1 SNHLY, CDR2 FYNNEI. This CDR3 is 15 amino acids long. Trimming cost V 6 bases and J 0 bases, with 9 bases left between them. These data belong to a study of blood T cell repertoires in COVID-19. Background on the study: Sample material is recorded as cDNA or gDNA derived from T cells, B-cell-depleted T cells, or PBMCs.

This chain joins TRBV2 and TRBJ1-6; D ambiguous. The sequenced sample was peripheral blood. This sequence was found in a woman aged 55-75 years with acute or convalescent COVID-19. Here the CDR3 reads CASSQSVSYNSPLHF. DNA of the CDR3: TGTGCCAGCAGCCAATCAGTCTCCTATAATTCACCCCTCCACTTT.